This T cell receptor beta chain is from a study of control samples from healthy donors and cancer patients (dated by TCRdb to the early 2020s). Taken from the germline V gene, the CDR1 and CDR2 loops are LGHNA and YSLEER. From V the trimming removes 4 bases and from J it removes 10 bases, while the gene matches leave 8 bases of the junction unaccounted for. The CDR3 starts with the cysteine, ends with the phenylalanine, and has 13 residues. Of the read, only the CDR3 DNA is kept; its 39 bases are in frame from base 1. The method behind the library was the immunoSEQ multiplex PCR assay. Drawn from immuneACCESS, this table holds only the in-frame rearrangements with V and J called that TCRdb kept. Clones are partly lost; checked studies trace under half to an unresolved V gene and leave the rest unexplained. The sample has some 130,000 clones on record, about 95% of them singletons. In total, the top ten clones hold about 3.6% of the sample.

A remark on this clone: Its cognate antigen has yet to be identified. Per-nucleotide qualities are absent, and no much larger clonotype sits a single base away.

The sample comprised blood. The sequence was collected from a man younger than 45 in good health. Rearrangement joined TRBV4-3 to TRBJ1-1; 8 bases in the middle match TRBD1. The nucleotide sequence is TGCGCCAGCAGCCCGCAGGGGGCGAAACGAGCTTTCTTT. It translates to CASSPQGAKRAFF.